This T cell receptor (beta chain) was recovered during a study of early T cells in non-severe SARS-CoV-2 infection. A single record per CDR3 protein comes from TCRdb applying MiXCR to the 5' RACE reads. The profile shows more than 20,000 distinct CDR3 sequences, 3.5% to 5.5% of them singletons. J lost 2 bases, V lost 5 bases, and 6 bases had no gene match. The CDR3 is 15 residues long. This clonotype was detected ten times or more. This sequence was found in an adult who was a healthcare worker with PCR-confirmed SARS-CoV-2 infection or an uninfected control (not recorded which). The J gene is TRBJ1-3, the V gene TRBV12-3 or TRBV12-4; 7 nucleotides agree with TRBD1. Sequencing was carried out using whole blood. The CDR3 DNA reads as TGTGCCAGCAGTAAAGAAACAGGGGCTGGAAACACCATATATTTT. It yields the protein CASSKETGAGNTIYF.